This T cell receptor beta chain originates from a study of PD-1 blockade in classical Hodgkin lymphoma. Study-level results: Reported findings placed baseline TCR diversity lower in newly diagnosed patients (compared with healthy donors). Among the patients, those starting nivolumab under 1 year after ASCT were excluded. Possible causes of repertoire differences, disease activity or prior therapy, remain undefined.

Each and every patient relapsed after autologous stem cell transplantation, and patients got differing brentuximab vedotin exposure. V dropped 5 bases and J dropped 8; count of bases not matched to a gene: 7. The CDR3 loop spans 13 amino acids. Germline values: CDR1 LNHDA, CDR2 SQIVND (reference sequence). Notes on this clone: Antigen unknown.

Assay: immunoSEQ multiplex PCR; the TCRdb copy retains only in-frame clones and omits some. Of about 72,000 clones listed, more than 85% are singletons. The rearrangement joins TRBV19 to TRBJ1-1, with 8 bases that match TRBD1. This receptor was identified in a human donor with classical Hodgkin lymphoma. The sequences come from peripheral blood mononuclear cells (PBMCs), collected at baseline. CDR3 sequence: CASSRGQGKEAFF. For the CDR3, the DNA is TGTGCCAGTAGTCGAGGACAGGGAAAGGAAGCTTTCTTT. Filled out from reference TRBV19 and TRBJ1-1, the complete variable domain reads DGGITQSPKYLFRKEGQNVTLSCEQNLNHDAMYWYRQDPGQGLRLIYYSQIVNDFQKGDIAEGYSVSREKKESFPLTVTSAQKNPTAFYLCASSRGQGKEAFFGQGTRLTVV.